These 13 T cell receptor beta chains were all obtained from the same sample, sequenced in a study of blood T cell repertoires in COVID-19. Sequencing used immunoSEQ multiplex PCR; TCRdb keeps in-frame clones, though not all of them. The sample carries around 200,000 clones, approximately 79% recorded once. Sequencing was performed on peripheral blood. These receptors were taken from a woman aged 45 to 65 with acute or convalescent COVID-19.

The gene calls are TRBV2 and TRBJ1-3, with a possible D match to TRBD1 (6 bases). The V gene lost 6 bases and the J gene lost 0 bases, with 12 bases spanning the gap. The CDR3 spans 15 residues. Germline CDR1 and CDR2: SNHLY and FYNNEI. The CDR3 bases are TGTGCCAGCAGGCTAACAGGGAGCTCTGGAAACACCATATATTTT. It is translated as CASRLTGSSGNTIYF.

With respect to this clone: Other DNA sequences in the same sample also yield this CDR3. The chain combines TRBV28 with TRBJ1-2; D is possibly TRBD1 (5 bases). Trimming removed 6 bases from V and 0 bases from J, with 5 bases in between. Germline V lookup: CDR1 MDHEN, CDR2 SYDVKM. This CDR3 spans 12 amino acids. DNA of the CDR3: TGTGCCAGCAGGACAGCTAACTATGGCTACACCTTC. It encodes CASRTANYGYTF.

V is TRBV5-6 and J is TRBJ2-1; possible D gene TRBD1, 6 bases. Germline V gives CDR1 SGHDT, CDR2 YYEEEE. This CDR3 is 13 amino acids long. Trimming shortened V by 4 bases and J by 8 bases, and 13 bases separated the two germline ends. CDR3 DNA sequence: TGTGCCAGCAGCCTATTCAGGGGCGATGAGCAGTTCTTC. It translates to CASSLFRGDEQFF.

J is TRBJ1-2 and V is TRBV5-1; 8 bases are a match to TRBD1. CDR1 SGHRS and CDR2 YFSETQ come from the germline V gene. V was pared by 4 bases and J by 4 bases, with 6 bases of the junction left unmatched. This CDR3 has 14 amino acids. The CDR3 bases are TGCGCCAGCAGCCTGGACAGGGTTCGCTATGGCTACACCTTC. It codes for CASSLDRVRYGYTF.

The chain links TRBV28 to TRBJ1-5; no reliable D call. CDR1 is MDHEN, CDR2 SYDVKM, per germline. V shed 8 bases and J shed 7 bases, with 18 bases lying between them. The length of the CDR3 is 14 residues. The CDR3 reads CASYSTHRYQPQHF. CDR3 DNA: TGTGCCAGCTATTCTACCCACCGGTACCAGCCCCAGCATTTT. The full variable domain, in which reference TRBV28 and TRBJ1-5 provide the parts outside the CDR3, is DVKVTQSSRYLVKRTGEKVFLECVQDMDHENMFWYRQDPGLGLRLIYFSYDVKMKEKGDIPEGYSVSREKKERFSLILESASTNQTSMYLCASYSTHRYQPQHFGDGTRLSIL.

This clone is a singleton in its sample. This chain connects TRBV3-1 (or the pseudogene TRBV3-2) to TRBJ1-2; D is possibly TRBD1 (5 bases). The V gene lost 0 bases and the J gene lost 4 bases, with 21 bases spanning the gap. Germline-derived CDR1 and CDR2 are LGHDT and YNNKEL (reference sequence). CDR3 length equals 18 residues. CDR3 region: CASSQDRQGVTVIYGYTF. The CDR3 DNA reads TGTGCCAGCAGCCAAGATAGGCAGGGCGTCACCGTAATCTATGGCTACACCTTC.

This clone was recorded a few times. V gene TRBV27 combines with J gene TRBJ1-4, with TRBD1 identical over 10 bases. This CDR3 is 14 amino acids long. Germline-derived CDR1 and CDR2 are MNHEY and SMNVEV (reference sequence). J gave up 6 bases and V 5 bases, and 3 bases lay outside the gene matches. CDR3 DNA sequence: TGTGCCAGCAGTCCCGGGACAGGGGATGAAAAACTGTTTTTT. Residues: CASSPGTGDEKLFF.

On this clone itself: Other DNA sequences of this sample code for an identical CDR3. The chain carries TRBV3-1 (or the pseudogene TRBV3-2) and TRBJ2-2; 10 positions agree with TRBD1. CDR1 is LGHDT, CDR2 YNNKEL, per germline (reference sequence). The CDR3 consists of 16 residues. V shed 4 bases and J 1 base; nucleotides not matched to a gene: 3. The CDR3 nucleotides are TGTGCCAGCAGCCTCGGGACAGGGGTGAACACCGGGGAGCTGTTTTTT. This encodes CASSLGTGVNTGELFF.

J is TRBJ2-2 and V is TRBV6-5, with TRBD2 matching over 8 bases. The germline V gene encodes CDR1 MNHEY and CDR2 SVGAGI. V was pared by 5 bases and J by 4 bases, with 3 bases of the junction left unmatched. The CDR3 runs 14 residues. The CDR3 sequence is CASSRGGGTGELFF. The CDR3 nucleotides read TGTGCCAGCAGTCGGGGGGGCGGCACCGGGGAGCTGTTTTTT.

In this sample, this clone turned up once. The chain combines TRBV27 with TRBJ2-1, with 7 bases fitting TRBD1. CDR3 size: 13 residues. CDR1 is MNHEY, CDR2 SMNVEV, per germline (reference sequence). Trimming cost V 4 bases and J 12 bases; bases outside gene matches: 9. The CDR3 coding sequence is TGTGCCAGCAGTTCCGACAGGGTTCTGGGGCAGTTCTTC. Residues: CASSSDRVLGQFF.

The chain links TRBV28 to TRBJ2-7; no clear D gene. Germline loops: CDR1 MDHEN, CDR2 SYDVKM. The germline V and J ends were trimmed by 7 bases and 2 bases, with 9 bases remaining between them. The CDR3 is 12 residues long. CDR3 bases: TGTGCCAGCACTCAGGTCACCTACGAGCAGTACTTC. It translates to CASTQVTYEQYF. Full variable domain (remainder filled in from reference TRBV28 and TRBJ2-7): DVKVTQSSRYLVKRTGEKVFLECVQDMDHENMFWYRQDPGLGLRLIYFSYDVKMKEKGDIPEGYSVSREKKERFSLILESASTNQTSMYLCASTQVTYEQYFGPGTRLTVT.

The V and J genes are TRBV4-1 and TRBJ2-7, with a weak D call TRBD1 (5 bases). CDR3 length: 13 residues. V was cut by 4 bases and J by 3 bases, with 10 bases left in between. CDR1 is MGHRA and CDR2 is YSYEKL in the germline V gene. The CDR3 DNA sequence: TGCGCCAGCAGCCTTGACAGATACTACGAGCAGTACTTC. Its protein is CASSLDRYYEQYF.

V is TRBV20-1 and J is TRBJ1-4, with TRBD1 identical over 7 bases. V shed 3 bases, J shed 3 bases, and the junction held 13 bases outside the gene matches. Looked up from germline, CDR1 is DFQATT and CDR2 is SNEGSKA (reference sequence). The CDR3 is 17 amino acids. CDR3 DNA sequence: TGCAGTGCTAGTGGCAGGGGGTTTGTGTGGGCTAATGAAAAACTGTTTTTT. Translated: CSASGRGFVWANEKLFF.